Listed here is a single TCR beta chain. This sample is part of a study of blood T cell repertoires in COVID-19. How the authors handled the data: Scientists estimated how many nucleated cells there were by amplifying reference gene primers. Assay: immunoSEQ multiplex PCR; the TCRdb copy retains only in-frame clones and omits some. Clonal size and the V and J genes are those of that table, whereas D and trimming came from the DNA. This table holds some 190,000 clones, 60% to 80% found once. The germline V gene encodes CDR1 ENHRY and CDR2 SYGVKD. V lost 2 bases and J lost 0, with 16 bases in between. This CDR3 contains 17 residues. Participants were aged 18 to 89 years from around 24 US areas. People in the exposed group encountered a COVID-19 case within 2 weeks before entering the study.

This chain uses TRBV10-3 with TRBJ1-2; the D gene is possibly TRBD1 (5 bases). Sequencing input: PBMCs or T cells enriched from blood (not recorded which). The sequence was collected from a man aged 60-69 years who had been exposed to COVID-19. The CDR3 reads CAISERVTEPTNYGYTF. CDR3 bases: TGTGCCATCAGTGAGAGGGTGACAGAGCCTACTAACTATGGCTACACCTTC.